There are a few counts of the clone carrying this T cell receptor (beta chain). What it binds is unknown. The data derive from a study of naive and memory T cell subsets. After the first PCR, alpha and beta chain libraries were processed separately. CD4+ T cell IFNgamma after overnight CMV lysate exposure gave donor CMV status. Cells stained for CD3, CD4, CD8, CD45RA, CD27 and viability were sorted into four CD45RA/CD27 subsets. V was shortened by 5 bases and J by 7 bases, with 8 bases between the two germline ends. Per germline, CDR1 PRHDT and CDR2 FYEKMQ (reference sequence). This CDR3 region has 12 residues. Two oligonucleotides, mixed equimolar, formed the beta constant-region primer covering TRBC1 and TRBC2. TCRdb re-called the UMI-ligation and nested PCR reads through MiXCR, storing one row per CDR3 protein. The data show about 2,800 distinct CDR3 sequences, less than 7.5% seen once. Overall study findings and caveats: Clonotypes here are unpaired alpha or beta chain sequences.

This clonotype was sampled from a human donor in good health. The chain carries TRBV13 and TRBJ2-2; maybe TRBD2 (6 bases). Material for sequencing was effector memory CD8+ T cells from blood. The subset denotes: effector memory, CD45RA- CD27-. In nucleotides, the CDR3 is TGTGCCAGCAGCCGGGGGAACGGGGAGCTGTTTTTT. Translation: CASSRGNGELFF.